This is a list of T cell receptor beta chains from one sample in a study of blood T cell repertoires in COVID-19. TCRdb's table, derived via immunoSEQ multiplex PCR, lists solely in-frame clones and lacks some. The table records about 360,000 clones, roughly 87% of them present only once. Material for sequencing was PBMCs or T cells enriched from blood (not recorded which). The source of these receptors is a woman between 40 and 55 years old with acute COVID-19. Each CDR3 is given with its conserved first and last residue. A D gene is named only where the DNA matches it firmly. Clone sizes are given selectively: once, few, many, or a class where the clone is expanded.

abundance | j_gene | v_gene | d_gene | CDR3aa | CDR3nt
. | TRBJ1-1 | TRBV11-2 | TRBD1 | CASSLQGQGTEAFF | TGTGCCAGCAGCCTCCAAGGACAGGGGACTGAAGCTTTCTTT
. | TRBJ2-2 | TRBV7-7 | . | CASSRFEGLNTGELFF | TGTGCCAGCAGCCGGTTCGAGGGATTGAACACCGGGGAGCTGTTTTTT
. | TRBJ2-1 | TRBV19 | . | CASSIDYSQGSTYNEQFF | TGTGCCAGTAGTATAGACTATTCCCAGGGGTCTACCTACAATGAGCAGTTCTTC
once | TRBJ1-4 | TRBV27 | TRBD1 | CASSFGQAINEKLFF | TGTGCCAGCAGTTTCGGACAGGCGATTAATGAAAAACTGTTTTTT
. | TRBJ2-3 | TRBV5-1 | . | CASSLDGFSTDTQYF | TGCGCCAGCAGCTTGGACGGGTTTAGCACAGATACGCAGTATTTT
. | TRBJ1-1 | TRBV18 | . | CASSRTQTGDTEAFF | TGTGCCAGCTCACGCACCCAGACCGGGGACACTGAAGCTTTCTTT
. | TRBJ1-1 | TRBV3-1/TRBV3-2 | . | CASSQDMYTEAFF | TGTGCCAGCAGCCAAGATATGTACACTGAAGCTTTCTTT
. | TRBJ2-7 | TRBV3-1/TRBV3-2 | . | CASSQIQGTVYEQYF | TGTGCCAGCAGCCAAATACAGGGTACTGTGTACGAGCAGTACTTC
. | TRBJ2-1 | TRBV5-6 | . | CASRPLDNNYNEQFF | TGTGCCAGCCGCCCCCTGGACAATAACTACAATGAGCAGTTCTTC
. | TRBJ2-7 | TRBV5-4 | . | CASSLQGPYYEQYF | TGTGCCAGCAGCTTGCAGGGCCCGTATTACGAGCAGTACTTC
. | TRBJ1-2 | TRBV30 | TRBD1 | CAVFGDRGLGYTF | TGTGCCGTCTTCGGAGACAGGGGGCTTGGCTACACCTTC
. | TRBJ1-2 | TRBV5-1 | . | CASSLEVRGFNYGYTF | TGCGCCAGCAGCTTGGAAGTGCGGGGTTTTAACTATGGCTACACCTTC